The subject of this entry is one TCR beta chain. Its matching antigen is unknown. This specimen belongs to a study of response to subunit inactivated influenza vaccine. Study conclusions and caveats: The authors proposed limited new T cell recruitment per seasonal influenza vaccination.

One entry per CDR3 protein results from TCRdb running MiXCR on the RT-PCR reads. The sample lists under 200,000 distinct CDR3 sequences; about 11% were seen once. CDR3 length equals 16 residues. Germline assignment: CDR1 MDHEN and CDR2 SYDVKM. Trimming pared 2 bases from V and 8 bases from J, leaving 16 bases between. This rearrangement joins TRBV28 to TRBJ1-6; D ambiguous. The sequence was obtained from a man between 50 and 69 years old who received an inactivated influenza vaccine. Specimen: CD8+ T cells sorted from PBMCs, collected about 23 months after vaccination. CDR3 in DNA: TGTGCCAGCAGTTTAGGAAGGAATCCAAGGTATTCACCCCTCCACTTT. Residues: CASSLGRNPRYSPLHF. Drawing the rest from reference TRBV28 and TRBJ1-6, the complete variable domain is DVKVTQSSRYLVKRTGEKVFLECVQDMDHENMFWYRQDPGLGLRLIYFSYDVKMKEKGDIPEGYSVSREKKERFSLILESASTNQTSMYLCASSLGRNPRYSPLHFGNGTRLTVT.